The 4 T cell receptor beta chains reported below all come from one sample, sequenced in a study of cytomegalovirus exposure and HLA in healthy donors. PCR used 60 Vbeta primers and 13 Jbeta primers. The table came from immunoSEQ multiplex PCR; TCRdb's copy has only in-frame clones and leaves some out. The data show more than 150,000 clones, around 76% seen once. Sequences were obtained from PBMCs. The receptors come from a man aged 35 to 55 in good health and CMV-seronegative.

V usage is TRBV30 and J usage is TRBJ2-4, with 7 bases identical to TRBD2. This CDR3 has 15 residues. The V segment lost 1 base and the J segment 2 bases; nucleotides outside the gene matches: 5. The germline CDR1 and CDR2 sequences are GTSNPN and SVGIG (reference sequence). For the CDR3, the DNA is TGTGCCTGGAGTGATGGGGGGGGGACCAAAAACATTCAGTACTTC. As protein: CAWSDGGGTKNIQYF.

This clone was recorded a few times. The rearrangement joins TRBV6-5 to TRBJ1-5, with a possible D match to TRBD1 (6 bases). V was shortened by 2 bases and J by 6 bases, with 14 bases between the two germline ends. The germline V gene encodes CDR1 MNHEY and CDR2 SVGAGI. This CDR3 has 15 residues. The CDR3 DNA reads TGTGCCAGCAGTTACCAGGCAGGGGTGGGTCAGCCCCAGCATTTT. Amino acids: CASSYQAGVGQPQHF.

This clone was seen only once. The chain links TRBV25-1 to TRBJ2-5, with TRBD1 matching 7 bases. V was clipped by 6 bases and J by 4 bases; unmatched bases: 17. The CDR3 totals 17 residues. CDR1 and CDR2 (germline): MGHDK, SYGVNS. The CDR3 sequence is CASSPTKQGISAETQYF. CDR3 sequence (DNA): TGTGCCAGCAGCCCTACGAAACAGGGGATCTCAGCAGAGACCCAGTACTTC.

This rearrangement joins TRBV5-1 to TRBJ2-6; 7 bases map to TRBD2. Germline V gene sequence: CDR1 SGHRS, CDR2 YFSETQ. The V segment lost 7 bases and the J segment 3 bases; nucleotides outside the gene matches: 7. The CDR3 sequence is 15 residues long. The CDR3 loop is CASSRGGNGANVLTF. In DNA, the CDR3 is TGCGCCAGCTCCCGGGGAGGGAATGGGGCCAACGTCCTGACTTTC. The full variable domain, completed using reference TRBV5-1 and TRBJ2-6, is KAGVTQTPRYLIKTRGQQVTLSCSPISGHRSVSWYQQTPGQGLQFLFEYFSETQRNKGNFPGRFSGRQFSNSRSEMNVSTLELGDSALYLCASSRGGNGANVLTFGAGSRLTVL.